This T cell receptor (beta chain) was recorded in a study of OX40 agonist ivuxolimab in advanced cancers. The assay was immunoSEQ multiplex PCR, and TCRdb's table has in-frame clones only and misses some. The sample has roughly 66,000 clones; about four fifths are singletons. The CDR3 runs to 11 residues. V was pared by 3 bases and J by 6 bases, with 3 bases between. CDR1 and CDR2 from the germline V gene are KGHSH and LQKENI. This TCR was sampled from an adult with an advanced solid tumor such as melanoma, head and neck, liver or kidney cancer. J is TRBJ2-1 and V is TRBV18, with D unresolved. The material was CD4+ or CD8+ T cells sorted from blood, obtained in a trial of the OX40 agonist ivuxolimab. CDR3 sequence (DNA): TGTGCCAGCTCACCCACCAATGAGCAGTTCTTC. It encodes CASSPTNEQFF. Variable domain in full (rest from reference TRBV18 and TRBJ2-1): NAGVMQNPRHLVRRRGQEARLRCSPMKGHSHVYWYRQLPEEGLKFMVYLQKENIIDESGMPKERFSAEFPKEGPSILRIQQVVRGDSAAYFCASSPTNEQFFGPGTRLTVL.